This T cell receptor beta chain was found in a study of blood T cell repertoires in COVID-19. Looking at the study overall: Nucleic acid was either cDNA or gDNA, and it came from T cells, B-cell-depleted T cells, or PBMCs.

CDR1 and CDR2 from the germline V gene are SGDLS and YYNGEE. Between the trimmed V and J ends, which lost 1 base and 5 bases, there was a span of 12 bases. The CDR3 covers 14 residues. Those who participated ranged in age from about 18 to 89 years and resided in about two dozen US areas. Original handling: Reference gene primer amplification gave estimated nucleated cell counts. TCRdb keeps only in-frame clones here, not all; method: immunoSEQ multiplex PCR. D and trimming come from the DNA, and the V and J calls and clone size come from that table. The repertoire has roughly 250,000 clones, more than 85% of them found once; the top ten carry approximately 9%.

The specimen sequenced was PBMCs or T cells enriched from blood (not recorded which). This chain connects TRBV9 to TRBJ1-1; no clear D. This TCR derives from a man aged 40-49 years who had recovered from COVID-19. Here the CDR3 reads CASSVSEGSTEAFF. CDR3 nucleotide sequence: TGTGCCAGCAGCGTATCGGAGGGAAGTACTGAAGCTTTCTTT.